The rows below give T cell receptor beta chains drawn from one sample of a study of blood T cell repertoires in COVID-19. Measured with immunoSEQ multiplex PCR; TCRdb has only the in-frame clones, and not every one. The data show about 340,000 clones, with about 86% seen just once and approximately 3% held by the top ten. The sample taken for sequencing was peripheral blood. The receptors here all came from a man aged 30 to 39 with active or convalescent COVID-19. CDR3s leave out the opening cysteine and the closing phenylalanine or tryptophan. Each record gives: D gene, J gene, V gene, CDR3 protein. A D gene is named only where the DNA matches it firmly.

NA TRBJ2-5 TRBV2 ASSERDQETQY
TRBD1 TRBJ2-7 TRBV2 ASSRSDRGLGEQY
NA TRBJ1-1 TRBV7-2 ASSLHQVNTEAF
NA TRBJ2-3 TRBV5-5 ASSPHWRGRTDTQY
NA TRBJ1-1 TRBV3-1/TRBV3-2 ASSESQGTEAF
TRBD1 TRBJ1-2 TRBV7-9 ASSLTGEYGYT
TRBD2 TRBJ2-7 TRBV6-2/TRBV6-3 ASSYGLAGGLPLDEQY
NA TRBJ2-3 TRBV21-1 ASSKKDRAYTDTQY
NA TRBJ2-1 TRBV27 ASSYIGIRF
NA TRBJ2-3 TRBV27 ASSFSGSTDTQY
NA TRBJ1-1 TRBV18 ASSPQPFSMNTEAF
NA TRBJ1-1 TRBV28 ASSLPGRNTEAF
NA TRBJ1-2 TRBV5-4 ASSLAGSVDGYT
TRBD2 TRBJ2-5 TRBV20-1 SASGGLAGGEATQETQY
TRBD1 TRBJ1-2 TRBV6-5 ASSQTGQGAEGYT